One sample yielded the 19 T cell receptor beta chains listed below, sequenced in a study of shared clonotypes between healthy human individuals. Measured with immunoSEQ multiplex PCR; TCRdb has only the in-frame clones, and not every one. This table has a few million clones, more than 85% appearing once. The sequenced material came from naive CD4+ T cells from PBMCs. Regarding subset: CD45RA+ positively selected. These receptor sequences come from a man aged 18 to 29 in good health. Some clones in this sample may be carry-over from other donors' samples.

The chain couples TRBV5-1 to TRBJ2-3; D is perhaps TRBD1 (5 bases). The CDR3 is made up of 17 amino acids. Germline CDR1 and CDR2: SGHRS and YFSETQ. Trimming took off 1 base at V and 0 bases at J, with 15 bases between the two ends. The CDR3 is CASSLSSPGSSTDTQYF. In DNA form, the CDR3 reads TGCGCCAGCAGCTTGTCTTCCCCAGGGTCTAGCACAGATACGCAGTATTTT.

This chain connects TRBV14 to TRBJ1-1; 7 nucleotides align to TRBD1. V trimming: 8 bases; J trimming: 6 bases; junction bases outside the gene matches: 12. Germline V gene lookup returns CDR1 SGHDN and CDR2 FVKESK. The CDR3 covers 14 residues. CDR3 in DNA: TGTGCCAGCCGGGGGGACAGTGGGGTGGCTGAAGCTTTCTTT. It specifies CASRGDSGVAEAFF.

The chain has TRBV7-9 and TRBJ1-2; no clear D. V dropped 7 bases and J dropped 4 bases, with 22 bases sitting between them. The CDR3 runs 16 residues. Germline V gives CDR1 SEHNR, CDR2 FQNEAQ (reference sequence). The CDR3: CASTLFQTHGTYGYTF. The CDR3 DNA is TGTGCCAGCACCCTCTTCCAGACCCACGGCACCTATGGCTACACCTTC.

The rearrangement joins TRBV7-2 to TRBJ2-1; no clear D. The CDR3 sequence is 13 residues long. The V gene lost 4 bases and the J gene lost 12 bases, with 16 bases spanning the gap. Germline CDR1 is SGHTA and CDR2 is FQGNSA. The CDR3 here is CASSYQTGSGQFF. The CDR3 bases are TGTGCCAGCAGCTATCAGACTGGATCTGGGCAGTTCTTC. Full variable domain (missing parts from reference TRBV7-2 and TRBJ2-1): GAGVSQSPSNKVTEKGKDVELRCDPISGHTALYWYRQSLGQGLEFLIYFQGNSAPDKSGLPSDRFSAERTGGSVSTLTIQRTQQEDSAVYLCASSYQTGSGQFFGPGTRLTVL.

The chain links TRBV5-4 to TRBJ2-7; 8 nucleotides agree with TRBD2. CDR1 and CDR2 from the germline V gene are SGHNT and YYREEE (reference sequence). The CDR3 length is 14 residues. The J segment lost 3 bases and the V segment lost 3 bases, leaving 5 bases of the junction unmatched. The CDR3 here is CASSWGLGDYEQYF. The CDR3 region has the DNA TGTGCCAGCAGCTGGGGACTAGGGGACTACGAGCAGTACTTC.

This chain joins TRBV6-5 and TRBJ2-3; the D gene is possibly TRBD2 (5 bases). Per the germline V gene, CDR1 is MNHEY and CDR2 is SVGAGI. V was cut by 3 bases and J by 8 bases, with 15 bases left in between. The CDR3 extends over 14 amino acids. The CDR3 loop reads CASSYRGLNITQYF. The CDR3 DNA follows: TGTGCCAGCAGTTATCGCGGGTTAAATATTACGCAGTATTTT.

This chain connects TRBV4-3 to TRBJ2-3, with D possibly TRBD1 on 7 matching bases. The CDR3 length is 15 residues. Deletions cut 0 bases from V and 6 bases from J, with 13 bases between. Germline CDR1 and CDR2: LGHNA and YSLEER. CDR3 in amino acids: CASSQEGQGGDTQYF. CDR3 sequence (DNA): TGCGCCAGCAGCCAAGAGGGGCAGGGGGGCGATACGCAGTATTTT.

In the case of this clone: Additional DNA sequences in this sample encode the identical CDR3. This chain connects TRBV18 to TRBJ2-5; D is uncertain. The CDR3 sequence is 11 residues long. The V and J ends lost 3 bases and 4 bases respectively, with 3 bases between them. Germline CDR1 is KGHSH and CDR2 is LQKENI. CDR3 in DNA: TGTGCCAGCTCACCGGGAGAGACCCAGTACTTC. Amino acid sequence: CASSPGETQYF.

This chain joins TRBV10-1 and TRBJ2-3; 7 bases fit TRBD2. The CDR3 is 14 amino acids. CDR1 and CDR2 (germline): WNHNN, SYGVQD (reference sequence). The ends lost 4 bases at V and 0 bases at J; junction bases unmatched: 1. In nucleotides, the CDR3 is TGCGCCAGCAGTGTAGCGGGTAGCACAGATACGCAGTATTTT. Its translation is CASSVAGSTDTQYF.

The chain is built from TRBV6-1 and TRBJ2-7; D is possibly TRBD1 or TRBD2 (6 bases each). In germline, CDR1 is MNHNS, CDR2 SASEGT. This CDR3 is built from 14 residues. Trimming cost V 6 bases and J 4 bases, with 16 bases left between them. The CDR3 is CASRRQEGGYEQYF. The CDR3 nucleotides read TGTGCCAGCAGGAGACAGGAGGGGGGATACGAGCAGTACTTC.

This sequence joins TRBV18 and TRBJ1-1; no clear D. This CDR3 is built from 11 residues. V was cut by 4 bases and J by 3 bases, with 3 bases left in between. CDR1 is KGHSH and CDR2 is LQKENI in the germline V gene. In nucleotides, the CDR3 is TGTGCCAGCTCACAGGACACTGAAGCTTTCTTT. It specifies CASSQDTEAFF.

The chain links TRBV5-1 to TRBJ2-1, with TRBD2 as a possible D gene (5 bases). From germline, CDR1 is SGHRS and CDR2 YFSETQ. Trimming shortened V by 5 bases and J by 8 bases, and 17 bases separated the two germline ends. This CDR3 contains 14 residues. CDR3 sequence: CASSPVRGRDEQFF. The CDR3 coding sequence is TGCGCCAGCAGTCCCGTTCGGGGTAGGGATGAGCAGTTCTTC.

In regard to this clone: This may come from a read error, since a much larger clone is one base off. The identical CDR3 is also encoded by other nucleotide sequences in the sample. The CDR3 DNA reads as TGCGCCAGCAGCTTGGACGGGGAGACCCAGTACTTC. Translating it yields CASSLDGETQYF. This sequence joins TRBV5-1 and TRBJ2-5; D gene uncertain. This CDR3 spans 12 amino acids. The germline CDR1 and CDR2 sequences are SGHRS and YFSETQ. Trimming took off 0 bases at V and 5 bases at J, with 5 bases between the two ends.

This rearrangement joins TRBV6-1 to TRBJ1-5, with a weak D call TRBD1 (5 bases). This CDR3 has 14 residues. The germline gives CDR1 MNHNS, CDR2 SASEGT. V gave up 6 bases and J gave up 5 bases, with 14 bases separating them. CDR3: CASRGDRGHQPQHF. Written as DNA, the CDR3 is TGTGCCAGCAGGGGAGACCGGGGCCATCAGCCCCAGCATTTT.

Regarding this clone: Other DNA sequences in this sample translate to the same CDR3. The chain recombines TRBV25-1 with TRBJ1-4; 7 bases align to TRBD1. The CDR3 is made up of 15 amino acids. After removal of 3 bases from V and 8 bases from J, the junction contained 9 bases not matched to a gene. Germline CDR1 reads MGHDK; CDR2 reads SYGVNS. Here the CDR3 reads CASSDLGGAGEKLFF. The DNA for the CDR3 is TGTGCCAGCAGTGACCTAGGGGGCGCGGGAGAAAAACTGTTTTTT.

J is TRBJ2-7 and V is TRBV10-3, with a tentative D call TRBD1 (5 bases). V dropped 3 bases and J dropped 5 bases, with 8 bases sitting between them. The CDR3 extends over 12 amino acids. Germline loops: CDR1 ENHRY, CDR2 SYGVKD. In DNA form, the CDR3 reads TGTGCCATCAGTGACCTAGGGGACGAGCAGTACTTC. Its translation: CAISDLGDEQYF.

This clone was detected once. This chain connects TRBV5-1 to TRBJ2-7; D is uncertain. Trimming shortened V by 1 base and J by 5 bases, and 13 bases separated the two germline ends. The CDR3 length is 14 residues. Germline CDR1 is SGHRS and CDR2 is YFSETQ. The CDR3 nucleotides are TGCGCCAGCAGCTTGTTGAGGCCATCAGACGAGCAGTACTTC. It yields the protein CASSLLRPSDEQYF.

This clone was counted only a few times. This chain connects TRBV6-4 to TRBJ1-1, with no clear D. Germline CDR1 and CDR2: MRHNA and SNTAGT. V lost 6 bases and J lost 0, with 11 bases in between. The CDR3 has 14 amino acids. The CDR3 bases are TGTGCCAGCAGGATAGACTCCATGAACACTGAAGCTTTCTTT. Protein sequence: CASRIDSMNTEAFF.

The rearrangement uses TRBV9 and TRBJ2-7, with D possibly TRBD1 on 6 matching bases. Germline loops: CDR1 SGDLS, CDR2 YYNGEE. The CDR3 totals 15 residues. The V gene lost 4 bases and the J gene lost 4 bases, with 18 bases spanning the gap. The CDR3 loop reads CASSPSGTNTYEQYF. The CDR3 nucleotides read TGTGCCAGCAGCCCGTCCGGGACAAATACATACGAGCAGTACTTC.